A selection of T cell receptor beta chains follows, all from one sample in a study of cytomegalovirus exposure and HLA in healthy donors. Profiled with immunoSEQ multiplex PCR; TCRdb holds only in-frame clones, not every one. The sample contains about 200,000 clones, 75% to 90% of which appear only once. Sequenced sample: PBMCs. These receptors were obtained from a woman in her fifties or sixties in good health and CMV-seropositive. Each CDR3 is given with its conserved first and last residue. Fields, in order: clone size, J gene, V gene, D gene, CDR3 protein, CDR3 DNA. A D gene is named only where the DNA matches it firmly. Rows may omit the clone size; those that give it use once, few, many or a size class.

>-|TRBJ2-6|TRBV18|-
CASSTDSGANVLTF
TGTGCCAGCTCTACAGACTCTGGGGCCAACGTCCTGACTTTC
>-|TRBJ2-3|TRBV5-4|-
CASSLGPGGEINTQYF
TGTGCCAGCAGCTTGGGTCCCGGAGGGGAAATCAATACGCAGTATTTT
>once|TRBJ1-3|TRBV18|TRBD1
CASSLGTVSSGNTIYF
TGTGCCAGCTCACTTGGGACAGTTAGCTCTGGAAACACCATATATTTT
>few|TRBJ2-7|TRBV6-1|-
CASSRGDYEQYF
TGTGCCAGCAGCAGGGGCGACTACGAGCAGTACTTC
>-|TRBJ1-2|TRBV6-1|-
CASSVGSYGYTF
TGTGCCAGCAGTGTGGGGAGCTATGGCTACACCTTC
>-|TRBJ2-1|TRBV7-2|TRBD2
CASSTRGLAGVGEQFF
TGTGCCAGCAGCACCCGTGGGCTAGCGGGGGTAGGTGAGCAGTTCTTC
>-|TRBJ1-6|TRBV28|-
CASSGHDNNSPLHF
TGTGCCAGCTCGGGACACGATAACAATTCACCCCTCCACTTT
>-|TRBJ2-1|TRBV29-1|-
CSVELPSRNEQFF
TGCAGCGTTGAATTACCTAGCCGCAATGAGCAGTTCTTC
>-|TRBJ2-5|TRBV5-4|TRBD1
CASSFSGQGKTQYF
TGTGCCAGCAGCTTTTCGGGACAGGGGAAGACCCAGTACTTC
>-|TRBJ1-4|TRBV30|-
CAWTLRTNEKLFF
TGTGCCTGGACCCTACGGACTAATGAAAAACTGTTTTTT